This T cell receptor beta chain was documented in a study of OX40 agonist ivuxolimab in advanced cancers. Profiling relied on immunoSEQ multiplex PCR, and the TCRdb table lists in-frame clones only, not all of them. The top ten hold 6.5% to 7.5% of the sample, which has roughly 80,000 clones, more than 70% seen once. The CDR3 contains 18 residues. Losses at the gene ends were 3 bases for V and 0 bases for J; bases not matched to a gene: 6. Germline V gene lookup returns CDR1 SGHDN and CDR2 FVKESK. In regard to this clone: Its specificity is unknown.

Overall study findings and caveats: Dosing at 0.1 to 3.0 mg/kg was accompanied by clonal expansion of CD4+ and CD8+ blood T cells by week 6. At 0.1-3.0 mg/kg, partial responders had clonal expansion among the lowest observed. Averaging showed that CD8+ T cells had more expanded clones than CD4+ did.

Sequencing was performed on CD4+ or CD8+ T cells sorted from blood, taken in a trial of the OX40 agonist ivuxolimab. J is TRBJ2-1 and V is TRBV14, with 12 bases lining up with TRBD2. This receptor was obtained from an adult with an advanced solid tumor such as melanoma, head and neck, liver or kidney cancer. CDR3 DNA sequence: TGTGCCAGCAGCCATTCGGGACTAGCGGGCGCCTCCTACAATGAGCAGTTCTTC. Protein sequence: CASSHSGLAGASYNEQFF.